This T cell receptor (beta chain) was recorded in a study of regulatory T cells in long-lasting Graves disease. The study's findings and limits: Gene preferences differed: TRBV28, TRBJ1-2, TRBJ2-5 in persistent cases.

Described time point: newly diagnosed GD, antithyroid drugs for less than 3 months. Making the TCR library involved RNA that had been extracted from PBMCs. Construction of the TCR beta libraries employed iRepertoire HTBI primers in conjunction with Arm-PCR of CDR3 regions. TCRdb re-analysed the multiplex PCR reads in MiXCR, keeping a single row per CDR3 protein. The data hold 400,000 to 500,000 distinct CDR3 sequences, with under 15% observed a single time. Germline V lookup: CDR1 MDHEN, CDR2 SYDVKM. The ends were cut back, 4 bases at V and 4 bases at J, with 11 bases in the middle. There are 14 residues in the CDR3. A note on this clonotype: Antigen: not known.

The sample was also linked to a second study, of T cells in Graves' hyperthyroidism and ophthalmopathy. Per that study: By a 13 V-J model, ophthalmopathy was set apart from stable hyperthyroidism.

The chain employs TRBV28 and TRBJ2-1; the D gene is possibly TRBD2 (6 bases). The sequence derives from a woman aged 25 to 39 with Graves disease. The specimen comprised peripheral blood mononuclear cells (PBMCs), sampled at new diagnosis, from a patient treated with antithyroid drugs. The CDR3, as DNA: TGTGCCAGCAGTTGGGATAGCGGTTACAATGAGCAGTTCTTC. Translating gives CASSWDSGYNEQFF.